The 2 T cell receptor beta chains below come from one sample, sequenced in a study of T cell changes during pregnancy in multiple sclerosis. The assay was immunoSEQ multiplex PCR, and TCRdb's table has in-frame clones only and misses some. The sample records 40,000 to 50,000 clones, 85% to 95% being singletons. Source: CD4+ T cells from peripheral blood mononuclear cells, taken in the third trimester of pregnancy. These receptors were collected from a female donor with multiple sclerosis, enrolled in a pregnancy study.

Here the CDR3 reads CASSGIAMNTGELFF. The CDR3 nucleotides are TGTGCCAGCAGTGGTATAGCGATGAACACCGGGGAGCTGTTTTTT. The chain joins TRBV2 to TRBJ2-2; perhaps TRBD2 as D (5 bases). V was shortened by 4 bases and J by 1 base, with 10 bases between the two germline ends. Per the germline V gene, CDR1 is SNHLY and CDR2 is FYNNEI. This CDR3 region has 15 residues.

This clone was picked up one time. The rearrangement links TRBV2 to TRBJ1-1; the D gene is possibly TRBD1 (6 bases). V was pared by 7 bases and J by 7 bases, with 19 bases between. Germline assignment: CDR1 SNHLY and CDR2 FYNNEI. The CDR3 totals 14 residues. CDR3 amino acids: CASTPGYRVSEAFF. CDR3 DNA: TGTGCCAGCACCCCGGGGTACAGGGTGAGTGAAGCTTTCTTT.